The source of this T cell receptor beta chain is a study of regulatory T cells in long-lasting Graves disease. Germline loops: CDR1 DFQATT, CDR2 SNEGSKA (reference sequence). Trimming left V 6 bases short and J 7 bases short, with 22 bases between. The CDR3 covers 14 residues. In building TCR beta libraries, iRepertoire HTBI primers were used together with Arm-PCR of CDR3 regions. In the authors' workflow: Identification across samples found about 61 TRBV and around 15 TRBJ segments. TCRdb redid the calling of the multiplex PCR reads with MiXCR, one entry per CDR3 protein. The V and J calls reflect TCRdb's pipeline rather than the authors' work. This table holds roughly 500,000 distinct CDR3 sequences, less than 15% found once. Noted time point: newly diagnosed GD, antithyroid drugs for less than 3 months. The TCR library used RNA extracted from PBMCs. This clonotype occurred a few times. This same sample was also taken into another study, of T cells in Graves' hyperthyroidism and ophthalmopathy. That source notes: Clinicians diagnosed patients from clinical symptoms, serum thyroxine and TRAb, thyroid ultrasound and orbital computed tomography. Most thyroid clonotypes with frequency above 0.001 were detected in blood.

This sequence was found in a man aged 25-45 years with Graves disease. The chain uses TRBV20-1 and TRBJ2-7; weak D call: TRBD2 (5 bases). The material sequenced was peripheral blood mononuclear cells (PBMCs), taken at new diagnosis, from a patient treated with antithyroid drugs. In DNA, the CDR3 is TGCAGTGCCCTGCCGGCAGCGGCTTCGGGAGAGCAGTACTTC. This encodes CSALPAAASGEQYF.